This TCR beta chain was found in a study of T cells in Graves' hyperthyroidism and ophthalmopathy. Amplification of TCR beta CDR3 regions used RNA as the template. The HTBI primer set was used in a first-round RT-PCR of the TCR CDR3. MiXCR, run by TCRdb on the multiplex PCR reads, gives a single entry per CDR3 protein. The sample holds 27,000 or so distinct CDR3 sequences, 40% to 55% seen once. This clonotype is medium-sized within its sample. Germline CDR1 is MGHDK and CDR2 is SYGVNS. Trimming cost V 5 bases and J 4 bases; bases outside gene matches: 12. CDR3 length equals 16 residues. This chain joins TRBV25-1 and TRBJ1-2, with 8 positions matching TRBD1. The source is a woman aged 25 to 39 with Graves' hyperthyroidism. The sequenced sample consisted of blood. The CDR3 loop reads CASSLRGTGSTYGYTF. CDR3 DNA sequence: TGTGCCAGCAGTTTGCGGGGGACAGGCTCTACCTATGGCTACACCTTC.